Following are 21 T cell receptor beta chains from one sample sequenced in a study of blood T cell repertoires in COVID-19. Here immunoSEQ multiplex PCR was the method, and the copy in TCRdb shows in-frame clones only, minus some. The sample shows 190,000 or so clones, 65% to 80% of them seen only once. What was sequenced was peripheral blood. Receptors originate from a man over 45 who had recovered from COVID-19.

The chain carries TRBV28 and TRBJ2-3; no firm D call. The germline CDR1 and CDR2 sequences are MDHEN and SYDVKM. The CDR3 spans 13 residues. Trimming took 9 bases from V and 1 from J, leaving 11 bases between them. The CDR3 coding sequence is TGTGCCAGTCATAGTGGAGGCACAGATACGCAGTATTTT. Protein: CASHSGGTDTQYF.

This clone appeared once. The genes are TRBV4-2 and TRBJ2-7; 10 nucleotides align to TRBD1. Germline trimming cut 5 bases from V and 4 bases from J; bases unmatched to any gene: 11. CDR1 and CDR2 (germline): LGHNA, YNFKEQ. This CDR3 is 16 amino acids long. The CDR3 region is CASSALVGQGVYEQYF. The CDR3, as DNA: TGTGCCAGCAGCGCGCTAGTAGGACAGGGGGTATACGAGCAGTACTTC.

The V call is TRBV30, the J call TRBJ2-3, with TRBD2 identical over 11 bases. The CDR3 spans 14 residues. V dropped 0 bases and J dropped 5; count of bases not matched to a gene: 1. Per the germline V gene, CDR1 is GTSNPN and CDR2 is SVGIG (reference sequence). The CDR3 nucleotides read TGTGCCTGGAGTGTAGGACTAGCGGGAGATACGCAGTATTTT. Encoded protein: CAWSVGLAGDTQYF.

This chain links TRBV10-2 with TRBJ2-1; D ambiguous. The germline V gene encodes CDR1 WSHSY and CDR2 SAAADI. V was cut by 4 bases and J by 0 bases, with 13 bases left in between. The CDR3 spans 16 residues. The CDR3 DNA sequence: TGCGCCAGCAGTGTTCTGCGGTTGAGCTCCTACAATGAGCAGTTCTTC. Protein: CASSVLRLSSYNEQFF.

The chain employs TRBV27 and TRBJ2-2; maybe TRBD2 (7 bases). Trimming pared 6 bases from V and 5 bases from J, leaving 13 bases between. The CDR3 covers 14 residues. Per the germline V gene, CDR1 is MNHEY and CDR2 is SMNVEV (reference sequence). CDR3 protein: CASRGGAWTGELFF. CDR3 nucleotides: TGTGCCAGCAGGGGGGGGGCTTGGACCGGGGAGCTGTTTTTT.

The CDR3 coding sequence is TGTGCCAGCAGTTCCCCGACAGGAACCTCCTACGAGCAGTACTTC. It specifies CASSSPTGTSYEQYF. The rearrangement links TRBV28 to TRBJ2-7, with D tentatively TRBD1 (6 bases). This CDR3 is 15 amino acids long. V was clipped by 4 bases and J by 0 bases, with 13 bases between them. The germline V gene has CDR1 MDHEN and CDR2 SYDVKM.

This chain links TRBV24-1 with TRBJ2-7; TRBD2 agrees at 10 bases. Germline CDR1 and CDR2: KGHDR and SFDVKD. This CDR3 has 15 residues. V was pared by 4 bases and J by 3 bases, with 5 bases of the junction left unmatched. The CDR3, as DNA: TGTGCCACCAGTGACCCTGCTAGCGGGAGCTACGAGCAGTACTTC. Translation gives CATSDPASGSYEQYF.

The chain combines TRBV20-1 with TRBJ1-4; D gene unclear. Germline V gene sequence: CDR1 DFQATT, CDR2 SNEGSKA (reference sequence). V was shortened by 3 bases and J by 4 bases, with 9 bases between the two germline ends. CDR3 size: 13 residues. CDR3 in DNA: TGCAGTGCTAGTTACGGGATTAATGAAAAACTGTTTTTT. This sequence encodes CSASYGINEKLFF.

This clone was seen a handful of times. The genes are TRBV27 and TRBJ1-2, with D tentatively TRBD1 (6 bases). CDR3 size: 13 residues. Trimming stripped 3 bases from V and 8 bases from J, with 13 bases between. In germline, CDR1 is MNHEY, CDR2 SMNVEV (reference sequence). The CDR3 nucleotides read TGTGCCAGCAGTTTCCTGACAGGTTTCGGCTACACCTTC. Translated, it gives CASSFLTGFGYTF.

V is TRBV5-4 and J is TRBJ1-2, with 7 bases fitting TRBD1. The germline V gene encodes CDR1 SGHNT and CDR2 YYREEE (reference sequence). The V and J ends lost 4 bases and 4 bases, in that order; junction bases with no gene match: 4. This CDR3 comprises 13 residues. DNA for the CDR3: TGTGCCAGCAGCAGGGACAGCGGCTATGGCTACACCTTC. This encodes CASSRDSGYGYTF.

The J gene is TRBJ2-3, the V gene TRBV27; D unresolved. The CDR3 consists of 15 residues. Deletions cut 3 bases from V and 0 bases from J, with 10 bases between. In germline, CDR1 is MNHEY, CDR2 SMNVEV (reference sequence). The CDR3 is CASSFIPLSTDTQYF. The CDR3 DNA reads TGTGCCAGCAGTTTTATCCCCTTAAGCACAGATACGCAGTATTTT.

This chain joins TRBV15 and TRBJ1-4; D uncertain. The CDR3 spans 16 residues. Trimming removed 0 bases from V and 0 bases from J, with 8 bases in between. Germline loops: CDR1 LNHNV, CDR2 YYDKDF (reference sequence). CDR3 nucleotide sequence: TGTGCCACCAGCAGAGAAAATCAGGCAACTAATGAAAAACTGTTTTTT. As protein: CATSRENQATNEKLFF.

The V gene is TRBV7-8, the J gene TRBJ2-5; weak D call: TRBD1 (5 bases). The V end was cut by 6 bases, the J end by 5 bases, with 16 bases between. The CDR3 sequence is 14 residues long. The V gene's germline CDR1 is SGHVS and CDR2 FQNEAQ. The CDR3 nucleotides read TGTGCCAGCAGGAGTCCGACAGCCCGGGAGACCCAGTACTTC. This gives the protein CASRSPTARETQYF.

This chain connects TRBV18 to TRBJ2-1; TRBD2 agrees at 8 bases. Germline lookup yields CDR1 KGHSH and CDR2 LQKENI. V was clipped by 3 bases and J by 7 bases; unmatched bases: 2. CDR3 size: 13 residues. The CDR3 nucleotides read TGTGCCAGCTCACCCGGGAGGGGGAATGAGCAGTTCTTC. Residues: CASSPGRGNEQFF.

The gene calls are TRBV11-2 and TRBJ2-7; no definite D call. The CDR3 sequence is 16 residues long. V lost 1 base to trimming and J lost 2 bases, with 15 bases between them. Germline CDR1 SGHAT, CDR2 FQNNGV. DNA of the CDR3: TGTGCCAGCAGCTTAGGGCCCACGGCTCTAGCCTACGAGCAGTACTTC. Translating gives CASSLGPTALAYEQYF.

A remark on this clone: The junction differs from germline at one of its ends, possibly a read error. CDR3 DNA sequence: TGTGCCAGCGGCGTAGGGACGGGGGAAAAACTGTTTTTT. It encodes CASGVGTGEKLFF. V is TRBV9 and J is TRBJ1-4, with D perhaps matching TRBD1 (5 bases). Germline V gives CDR1 SGDLS, CDR2 YYNGEE. The CDR3 contains 13 residues.

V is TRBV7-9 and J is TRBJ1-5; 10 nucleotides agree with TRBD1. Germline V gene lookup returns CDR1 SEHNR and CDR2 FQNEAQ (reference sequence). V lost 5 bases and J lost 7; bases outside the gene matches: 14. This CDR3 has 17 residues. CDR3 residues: CASSVTRGTGVAQPQHF. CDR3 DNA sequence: TGTGCCAGCAGCGTAACACGGGGGACAGGGGTTGCCCAGCCCCAGCATTTT.

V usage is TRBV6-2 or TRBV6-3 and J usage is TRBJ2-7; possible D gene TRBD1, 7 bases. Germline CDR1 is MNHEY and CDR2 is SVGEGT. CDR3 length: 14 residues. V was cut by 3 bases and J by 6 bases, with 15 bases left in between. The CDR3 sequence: CASSYRNRGGEQYF. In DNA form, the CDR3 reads TGTGCCAGCAGTTATCGGAACAGGGGAGGCGAGCAGTACTTC.

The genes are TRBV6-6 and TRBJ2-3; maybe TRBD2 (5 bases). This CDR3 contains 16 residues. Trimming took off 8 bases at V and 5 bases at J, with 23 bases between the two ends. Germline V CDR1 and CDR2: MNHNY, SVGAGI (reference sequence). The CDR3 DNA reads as TGTGCCAGCGGGCCGGAGGCAGGCAGGTCGATAGATACGCAGTATTTT. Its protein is CASGPEAGRSIDTQYF.

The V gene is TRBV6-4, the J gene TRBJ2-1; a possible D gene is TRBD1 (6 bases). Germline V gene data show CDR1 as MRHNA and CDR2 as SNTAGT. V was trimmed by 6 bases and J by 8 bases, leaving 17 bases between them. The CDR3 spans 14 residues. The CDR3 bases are TGTGCCAGCAGGGAGCTCGACAGGCACTATGAGCAGTTCTTC. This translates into CASRELDRHYEQFF.

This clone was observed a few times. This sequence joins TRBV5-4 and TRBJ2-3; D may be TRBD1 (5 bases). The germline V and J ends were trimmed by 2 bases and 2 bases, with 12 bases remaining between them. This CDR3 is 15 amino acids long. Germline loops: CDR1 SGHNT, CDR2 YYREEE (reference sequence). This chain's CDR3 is CASSLKTANTDTQYF. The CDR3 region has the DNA TGTGCCAGCAGCTTAAAGACAGCAAACACAGATACGCAGTATTTT.